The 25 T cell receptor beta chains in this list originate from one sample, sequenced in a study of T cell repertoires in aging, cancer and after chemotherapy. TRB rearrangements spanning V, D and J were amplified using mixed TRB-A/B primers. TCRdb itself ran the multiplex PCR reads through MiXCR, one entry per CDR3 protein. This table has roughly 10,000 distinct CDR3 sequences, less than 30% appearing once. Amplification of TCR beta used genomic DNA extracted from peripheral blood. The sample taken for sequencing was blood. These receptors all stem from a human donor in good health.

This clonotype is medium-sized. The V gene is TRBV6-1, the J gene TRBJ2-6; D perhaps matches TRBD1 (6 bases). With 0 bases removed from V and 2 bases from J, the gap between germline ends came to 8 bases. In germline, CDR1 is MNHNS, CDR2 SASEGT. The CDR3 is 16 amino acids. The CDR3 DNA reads TGTGCCAGCAGTGAAGCAGGGGGTACTGGGGCCAACGTCCTGACTTTC. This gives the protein CASSEAGGTGANVLTF.

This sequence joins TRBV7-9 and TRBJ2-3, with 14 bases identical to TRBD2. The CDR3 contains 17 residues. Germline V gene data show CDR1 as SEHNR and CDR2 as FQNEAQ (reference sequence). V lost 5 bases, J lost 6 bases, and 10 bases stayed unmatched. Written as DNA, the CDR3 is TGTGCCAGCAGCCCCCGGACTAGCGGGGGGCTCGACGATACGCAGTATTTT. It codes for CASSPRTSGGLDDTQYF.

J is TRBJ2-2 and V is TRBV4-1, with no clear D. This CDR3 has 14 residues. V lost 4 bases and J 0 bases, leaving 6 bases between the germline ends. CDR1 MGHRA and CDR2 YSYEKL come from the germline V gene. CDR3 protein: CASSRVPNTGELFF. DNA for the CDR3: TGCGCCAGCAGCCGAGTTCCGAACACCGGGGAGCTGTTTTTT.

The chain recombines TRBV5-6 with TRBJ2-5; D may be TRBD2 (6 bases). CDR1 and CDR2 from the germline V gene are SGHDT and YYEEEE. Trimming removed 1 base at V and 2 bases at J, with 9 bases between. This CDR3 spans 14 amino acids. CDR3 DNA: TGTGCCAGCAGCTTGCGGACTATACAAGAGACCCAGTACTTC. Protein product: CASSLRTIQETQYF.

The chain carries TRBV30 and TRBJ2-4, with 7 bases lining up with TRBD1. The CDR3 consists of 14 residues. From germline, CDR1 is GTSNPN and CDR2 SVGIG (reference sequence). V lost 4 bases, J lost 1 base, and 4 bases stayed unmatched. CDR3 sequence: CAWNTGAAKNIQYF. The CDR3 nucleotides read TGTGCCTGGAATACAGGGGCGGCCAAAAACATTCAGTACTTC.

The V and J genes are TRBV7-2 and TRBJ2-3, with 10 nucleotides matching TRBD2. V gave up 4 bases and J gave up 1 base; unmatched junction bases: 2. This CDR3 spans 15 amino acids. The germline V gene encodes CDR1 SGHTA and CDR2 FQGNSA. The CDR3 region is CASSYGLAGTDTQYF. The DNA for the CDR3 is TGTGCCAGCAGCTACGGACTAGCGGGCACAGATACGCAGTATTTT.

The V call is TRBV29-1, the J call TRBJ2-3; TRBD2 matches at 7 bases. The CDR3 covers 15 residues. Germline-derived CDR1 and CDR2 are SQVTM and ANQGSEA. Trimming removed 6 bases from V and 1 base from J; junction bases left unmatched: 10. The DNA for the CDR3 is TGCAGCGTGACTAGCCCCAGAGGGGGCACAGATACGCAGTATTTT. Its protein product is CSVTSPRGGTDTQYF.

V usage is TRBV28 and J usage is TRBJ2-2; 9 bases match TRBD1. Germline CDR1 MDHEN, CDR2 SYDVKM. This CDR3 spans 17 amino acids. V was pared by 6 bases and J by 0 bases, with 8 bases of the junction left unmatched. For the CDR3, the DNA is TGTGCCAGCAGCCTGACAGGGGGTAGATCGAACACCGGGGAGCTGTTTTTT. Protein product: CASSLTGGRSNTGELFF. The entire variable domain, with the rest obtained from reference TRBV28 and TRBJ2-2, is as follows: DVKVTQSSRYLVKRTGEKVFLECVQDMDHENMFWYRQDPGLGLRLIYFSYDVKMKEKGDIPEGYSVSREKKERFSLILESASTNQTSMYLCASSLTGGRSNTGELFFGEGSRLTVL.

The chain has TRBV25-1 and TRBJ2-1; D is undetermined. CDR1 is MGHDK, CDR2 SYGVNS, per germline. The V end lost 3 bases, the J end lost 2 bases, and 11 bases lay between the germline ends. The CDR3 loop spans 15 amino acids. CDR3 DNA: TGTGCCAGCAGTGAGGGCCAGACCACCTACAATGAGCAGTTCTTC. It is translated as CASSEGQTTYNEQFF.

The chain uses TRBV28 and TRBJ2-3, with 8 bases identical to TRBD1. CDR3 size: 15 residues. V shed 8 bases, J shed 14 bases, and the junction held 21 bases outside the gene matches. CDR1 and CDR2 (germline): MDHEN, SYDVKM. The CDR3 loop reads CASRNPGRGGQVPYF. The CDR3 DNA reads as TGTGCCAGCCGAAATCCCGGTCGTGGGGGACAGGTTCCGTATTTT.

The CDR3 region is CASSPRRAGRTDTQYF. The CDR3 DNA is TGTGCCAGCAGCCCTCGTAGGGCGGGGCGCACAGATACGCAGTATTTT. V usage is TRBV7-2 and J usage is TRBJ2-3; D is perhaps TRBD2 (6 bases). V was pared by 5 bases and J by 1 base, with 16 bases between. CDR1 and CDR2 (germline): SGHTA, FQGNSA. This CDR3 has 16 residues. The complete variable domain, with remaining parts taken from reference TRBV7-2 and TRBJ2-3, reads GAGVSQSPSNKVTEKGKDVELRCDPISGHTALYWYRQSLGQGLEFLIYFQGNSAPDKSGLPSDRFSAERTGGSVSTLTIQRTQQEDSAVYLCASSPRRAGRTDTQYFGPGTRLTVL.

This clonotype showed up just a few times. CDR3 in amino acids: CASRSGGNTIYF. The CDR3 DNA sequence: TGCGCCAGCAGATCGGGAGGAAACACCATATATTTT. The chain joins TRBV5-1 to TRBJ1-3; D unresolved. Trimming took 5 bases from V and 4 from J, leaving 7 bases between them. Germline V gene sequence: CDR1 SGHRS, CDR2 YFSETQ. The CDR3 consists of 12 residues.

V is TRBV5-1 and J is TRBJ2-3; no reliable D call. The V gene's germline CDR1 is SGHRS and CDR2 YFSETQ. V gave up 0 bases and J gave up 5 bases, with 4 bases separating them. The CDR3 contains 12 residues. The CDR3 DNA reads TGCGCCAGCAGCTTGGTAGTAGATACGCAGTATTTT. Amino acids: CASSLVVDTQYF.

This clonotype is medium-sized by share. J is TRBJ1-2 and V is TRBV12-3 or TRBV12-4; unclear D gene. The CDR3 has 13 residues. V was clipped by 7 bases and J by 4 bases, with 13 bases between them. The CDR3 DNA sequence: TGTGCCAGCACCCCAGAAGGTAGCTATGGCTACACCTTC. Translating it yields CASTPEGSYGYTF.

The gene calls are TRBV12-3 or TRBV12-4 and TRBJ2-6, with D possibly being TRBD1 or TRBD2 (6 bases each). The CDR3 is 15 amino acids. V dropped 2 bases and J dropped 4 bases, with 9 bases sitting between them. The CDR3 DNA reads TGTGCCAGCAGTTTATGGGGGGCCGGGGCCAACGTCCTGACTTTC. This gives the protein CASSLWGAGANVLTF.

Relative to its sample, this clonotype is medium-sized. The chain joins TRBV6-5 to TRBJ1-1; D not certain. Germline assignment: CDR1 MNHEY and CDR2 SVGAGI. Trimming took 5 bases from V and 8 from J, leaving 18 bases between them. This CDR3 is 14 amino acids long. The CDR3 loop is CASSPAGSKAEAFF. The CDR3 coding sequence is TGTGCCAGCAGTCCCGCCGGGAGCAAGGCCGAAGCTTTCTTT.

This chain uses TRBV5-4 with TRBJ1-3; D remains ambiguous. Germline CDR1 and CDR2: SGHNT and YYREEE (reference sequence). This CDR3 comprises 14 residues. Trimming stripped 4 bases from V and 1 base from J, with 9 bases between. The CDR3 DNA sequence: TGTGCCAGCAGCGCTGGGAGATCTGGAAACACCATATATTTT. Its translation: CASSAGRSGNTIYF.

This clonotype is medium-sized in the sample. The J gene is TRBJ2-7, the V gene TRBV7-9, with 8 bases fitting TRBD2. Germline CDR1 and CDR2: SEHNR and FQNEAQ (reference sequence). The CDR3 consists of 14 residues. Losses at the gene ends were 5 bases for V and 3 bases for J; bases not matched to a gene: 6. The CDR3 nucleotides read TGTGCCAGCAGCACTGGACTAGCCAACTACGAGCAGTACTTC. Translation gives CASSTGLANYEQYF.

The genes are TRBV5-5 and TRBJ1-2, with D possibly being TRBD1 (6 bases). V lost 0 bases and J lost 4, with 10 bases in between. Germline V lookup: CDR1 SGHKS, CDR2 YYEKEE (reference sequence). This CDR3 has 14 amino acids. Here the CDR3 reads CASSLADRSYGYTF. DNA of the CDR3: TGTGCCAGCAGCTTGGCCGACAGGAGCTATGGCTACACCTTC.

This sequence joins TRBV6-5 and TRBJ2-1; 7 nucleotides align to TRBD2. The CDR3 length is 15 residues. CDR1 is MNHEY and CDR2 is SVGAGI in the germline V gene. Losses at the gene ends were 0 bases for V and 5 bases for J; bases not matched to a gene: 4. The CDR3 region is CASSYSREGHNEQFF. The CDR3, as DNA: TGTGCCAGCAGTTACTCGAGGGAGGGCCACAATGAGCAGTTCTTC.

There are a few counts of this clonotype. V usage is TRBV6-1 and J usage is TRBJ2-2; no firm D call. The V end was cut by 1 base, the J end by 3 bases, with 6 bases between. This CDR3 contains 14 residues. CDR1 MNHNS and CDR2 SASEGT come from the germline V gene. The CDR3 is CASSEVADTGELFF. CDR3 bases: TGTGCCAGCAGTGAAGTGGCAGACACCGGGGAGCTGTTTTTT.

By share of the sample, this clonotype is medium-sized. CDR3 bases: TGTGCCTGGAGCGGGACAGGGCATCAGCCCCAGCATTTT. This translates into CAWSGTGHQPQHF. The J gene is TRBJ1-5, the V gene TRBV30; 9 positions match TRBD1. Per the germline V gene, CDR1 is GTSNPN and CDR2 is SVGIG (reference sequence). The CDR3 is 13 residues long. The V gene end was trimmed by 3 bases and the J gene end by 5 bases; junction bases not matched to a gene: 2.

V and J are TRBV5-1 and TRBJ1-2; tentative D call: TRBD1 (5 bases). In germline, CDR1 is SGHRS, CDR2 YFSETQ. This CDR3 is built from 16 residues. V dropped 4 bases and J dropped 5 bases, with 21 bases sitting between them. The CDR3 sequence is CASSPGPLFPPYGYTF. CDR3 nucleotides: TGCGCCAGCAGCCCGGGACCGCTATTCCCACCTTATGGCTACACCTTC.

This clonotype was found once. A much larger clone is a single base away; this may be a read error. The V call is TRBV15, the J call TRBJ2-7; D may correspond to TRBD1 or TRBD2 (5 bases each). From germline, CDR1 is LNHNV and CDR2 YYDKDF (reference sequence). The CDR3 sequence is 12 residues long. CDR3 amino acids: CATSRDGYERYF. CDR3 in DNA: TGTGCCACCAGCCGGGACGGCTACGAGCGGTACTTC.

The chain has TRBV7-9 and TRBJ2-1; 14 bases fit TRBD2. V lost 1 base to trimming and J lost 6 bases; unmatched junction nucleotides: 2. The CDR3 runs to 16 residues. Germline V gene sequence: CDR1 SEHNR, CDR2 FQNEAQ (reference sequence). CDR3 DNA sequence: TGTGCCAGCAGCTTAGGACTAGCGGGAGGGGGCAATGAGCAGTTCTTC. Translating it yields CASSLGLAGGGNEQFF.